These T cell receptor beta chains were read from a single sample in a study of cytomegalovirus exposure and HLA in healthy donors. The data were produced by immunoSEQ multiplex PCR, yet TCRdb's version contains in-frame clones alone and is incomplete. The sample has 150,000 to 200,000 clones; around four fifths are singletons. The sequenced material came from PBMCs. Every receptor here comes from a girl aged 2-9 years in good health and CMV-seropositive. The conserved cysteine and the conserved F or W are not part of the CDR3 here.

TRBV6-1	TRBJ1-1	ASPGRDMNTEAF
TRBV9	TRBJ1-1	ASSVGQGGTEAF
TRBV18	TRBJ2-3	ASSPSPGLGADTQY
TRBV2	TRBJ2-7	ASSRVNPLLAY
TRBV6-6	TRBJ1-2	ASSFRTGYGYT
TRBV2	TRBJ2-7	ASTRDLGAPPHEQY
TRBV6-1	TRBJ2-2	AGTSSPGELF
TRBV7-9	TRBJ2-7	ASSPKGGLPEYEQY
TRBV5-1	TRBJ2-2	ASSFGQRWTGELF
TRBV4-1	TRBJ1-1	ASSQGQGGTEAF